This paragraph reports one T cell receptor (beta chain). Antigen unknown. Sequencing was performed with immunoSEQ multiplex PCR; in TCRdb, only in-frame clones are kept and a portion is missing. The top ten hold about 2.5% of the sample, which has under 130,000 clones, roughly 90% seen once. The CDR3 runs to 16 residues. Per germline, CDR1 LNHNV and CDR2 YYDKDF (reference sequence). V was pared by 3 bases and J by 6 bases, with 6 bases of the junction left unmatched. This sample is drawn from a study of T cell responses to AZD1222 COVID-19 vaccine. Points from the study as a whole: Donor demographics were predominantly white British with a female majority; clonal diversity may be underestimated.

This sequence was found in an adult in good health. Material: peripheral blood, obtained on day 0 of AZD1222 vaccination. The rearrangement uses TRBV15 and TRBJ2-1, with TRBD1 identical over 12 bases. CDR3 region: CATSSLGTGGFNEQFF. CDR3 coding DNA: TGTGCCACCAGCAGTCTCGGGACAGGGGGCTTCAATGAGCAGTTCTTC.